Listed below are T cell receptor beta chains from one sample, sequenced in a study of T cell clonotyping in hematopoietic cell transplantation. Clones were read by immunoSEQ multiplex PCR, and TCRdb kept only the in-frame ones, dropping some. The sample lists nearly 9,000 clones; roughly 85% were seen once. The sequenced sample was PBMCs, obtained 180 days after allogeneic stem cell transplant. The source of these receptors is a female patient between 30 and 40 years old who had an allogeneic stem cell transplant, so the T cells may come from the graft donor. Some clones in this sample may be carry-over from other donors' samples. Each CDR3 is given with its conserved first and last residue. D genes are given only for firm matches. The listing skips clone size in some rows; elsewhere it reads once, few, many or a size class.

size: -; J: TRBJ2-7; V: TRBV10-3; D: TRBD2; CDR3: CAGGGITYEQYF; DNA: TGTGCCGGGGGGGGGATAACCTACGAGCAGTACTTC
size: -; J: TRBJ1-2; V: TRBV20-1; D: -; CDR3: CSAPRVLGYTF; DNA: TGCAGTGCTCCCCGGGTCCTTGGCTACACCTTC
size: -; J: TRBJ1-1; V: TRBV2; D: -; CDR3: CASLYFSEAFF; DNA: TGTGCCAGCCTATATTTCAGTGAAGCTTTCTTT
size: -; J: TRBJ2-7; V: TRBV7-2; D: TRBD2; CDR3: CASSSWTSGGVHEQYF; DNA: TGTGCCAGCAGCTCGTGGACTAGCGGGGGTGTCCACGAGCAGTACTTC
size: medium-sized; J: TRBJ1-1; V: TRBV5-6; D: -; CDR3: CASTELVRDTEAFF; DNA: TGTGCCAGCACCGAACTAGTACGGGACACTGAAGCTTTCTTT
size: -; J: TRBJ2-7; V: TRBV5-1; D: TRBD1; CDR3: CASSLEGQGANEQYF; DNA: TGCGCCAGCAGCCTGGAGGGACAGGGGGCTAACGAGCAGTACTTC
size: -; J: TRBJ1-6; V: TRBV7-2; D: -; CDR3: CASSLSSYNSPLHF; DNA: TGTGCCAGCAGCTTAAGCTCCTATAATTCACCCCTCCACTTT
size: -; J: TRBJ2-7; V: TRBV5-6; D: -; CDR3: CASSSFTTVNYEQYF; DNA: TGTGCCAGCAGCTCGTTTACGACGGTAAACTACGAGCAGTACTTC
size: -; J: TRBJ1-1; V: TRBV6-6; D: TRBD1; CDR3: CASSDAGGGNTEAFF; DNA: TGTGCCAGCAGTGACGCAGGGGGAGGAAATACTGAAGCTTTCTTT
size: -; J: TRBJ2-7; V: TRBV7-2; D: TRBD2; CDR3: CASSLGAGSYEQYF; DNA: TGTGCCAGCAGCTTAGGAGCGGGGTCCTACGAGCAGTACTTC
size: -; J: TRBJ1-1; V: TRBV9; D: -; CDR3: CASSASPGNMNTEAFF; DNA: TGTGCCAGCAGCGCCAGCCCGGGGAATATGAACACTGAAGCTTTCTTT
size: -; J: TRBJ2-2; V: TRBV9; D: TRBD2; CDR3: CASSRGTNTGELFF; DNA: TGTGCCAGCTCGCGGGGGACTAACACCGGGGAGCTGTTTTTT
size: -; J: TRBJ2-5; V: TRBV5-1; D: TRBD1; CDR3: CASRLRSRGQETQYF; DNA: TGCGCCAGCAGGCTGCGGAGCAGGGGGCAAGAGACCCAGTACTTC
size: -; J: TRBJ1-2; V: TRBV2; D: -; CDR3: CASSPDMNYGYTF; DNA: TGTGCCAGCAGCCCCGACATGAACTATGGCTACACCTTC
size: -; J: TRBJ1-2; V: TRBV4-3; D: -; CDR3: CASSQVRDGYTF; DNA: TGCGCCAGCAGCCAAGTCCGGGATGGCTACACCTTC
size: -; J: TRBJ2-1; V: TRBV20-1; D: -; CDR3: CSARVNEQFF; DNA: TGCAGTGCTAGAGTTAATGAGCAGTTCTTC
size: -; J: TRBJ2-7; V: TRBV19; D: -; CDR3: CASTPGTGSYEQYF; DNA: TGTGCCAGTACACCCGGGACTGGCTCCTACGAGCAGTACTTC
size: -; J: TRBJ1-2; V: TRBV10-3; D: -; CDR3: CATGSGAYGYTF; DNA: TGTGCCACGGGGTCGGGTGCCTATGGCTACACCTTC
size: -; J: TRBJ1-6; V: TRBV6-5; D: -; CDR3: CASRYLALQGSPLHF; DNA: TGTGCCAGCAGATACCTTGCGCTACAGGGCTCACCCCTCCACTTT
size: -; J: TRBJ1-6; V: TRBV21-1; D: -; CDR3: CASRGRAEYSPLHF; DNA: TGTGCCAGCAGAGGTAGGGCAGAATATTCACCCCTCCACTTT
size: -; J: TRBJ1-1; V: TRBV7-9; D: -; CDR3: CASSLPPSTEAFF; DNA: TGTGCCAGCAGCTTACCTCCGTCGACTGAAGCTTTCTTT
size: -; J: TRBJ1-1; V: TRBV11-2; D: TRBD1; CDR3: CASSEQGATEAFF; DNA: TGTGCCAGCAGTGAACAGGGGGCTACTGAAGCTTTCTTT